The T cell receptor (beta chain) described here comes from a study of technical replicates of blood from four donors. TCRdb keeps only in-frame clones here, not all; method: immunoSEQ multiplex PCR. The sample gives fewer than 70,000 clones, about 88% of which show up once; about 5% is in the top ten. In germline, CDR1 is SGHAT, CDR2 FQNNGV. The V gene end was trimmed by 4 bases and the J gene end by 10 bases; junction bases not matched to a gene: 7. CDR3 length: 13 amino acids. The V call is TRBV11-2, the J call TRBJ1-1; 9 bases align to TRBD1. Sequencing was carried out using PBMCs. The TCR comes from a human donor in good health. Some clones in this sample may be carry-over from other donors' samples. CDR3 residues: CASSSQSTGGAFF. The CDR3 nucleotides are TGTGCCAGCAGCTCCCAGTCGACAGGGGGAGCTTTCTTT.